This entry lists 13 T cell receptor beta chains sequenced from one sample in a study of cytomegalovirus exposure and HLA in healthy donors (dated by TCRdb to about 2017). Libraries were constructed by the immunoSEQ multiplex PCR assay. For the multiplex PCR, a mixture combining 60 forward primers for TCR Vbeta segments and 13 reverse primers for TCR Jbeta segments was used. Held by TCRdb, this immuneACCESS table contains in-frame sequences only and omits some clones. Under half of the omission traces to an unresolved V gene where checked; the cause of the rest is unknown. Counted in this sample were approximately 190,000 clones; around 86% of them appeared once. The ten biggest clones cover roughly 0.8% of the sample. The sample taken for sequencing was PBMCs. The source of these receptors is a woman aged 18 to 35 in good health and CMV-seronegative.

The V and J genes are TRBV7-9 and TRBJ2-3, with 8 positions matching TRBD2. The V segment lost 5 bases and the J segment 0 bases; nucleotides outside the gene matches: 4. The CDR3 loop spans 15 amino acids. Germline V gene sequence: CDR1 SEHNR, CDR2 FQNEAQ (reference sequence). The CDR3 loop is CASSLIAGSTDTQYF. The CDR3 nucleotides read TGTGCCAGCAGCCTGATAGCGGGGAGCACAGATACGCAGTATTTT.

The rearrangement links TRBV6-5 to TRBJ2-3, with 11 bases matching TRBD2. Germline CDR1 and CDR2: MNHEY and SVGAGI. This CDR3 comprises 16 residues. The trim removed 1 base at V and 5 bases at J, leaving 5 bases unmatched. CDR3 bases: TGTGCCAGCAGTTACTTTAGCGGGGGGGCCGGAGATACGCAGTATTTT. It is translated as CASSYFSGGAGDTQYF.

This chain joins TRBV29-1 and TRBJ1-2, with 8 bases matching TRBD1. Looked up from germline, CDR1 is SQVTM and CDR2 is ANQGSEA. The V gene end was trimmed by 5 bases and the J gene end by 5 bases; junction bases not matched to a gene: 7. This CDR3 is built from 13 residues. The CDR3 coding sequence is TGCAGCGTTTTTTCAGGGGGCGGATATGGCTACACCTTC. The encoded protein is CSVFSGGGYGYTF.

The J gene is TRBJ1-5, the V gene TRBV7-4; 8 bases agree with TRBD1. V was clipped by 6 bases and J by 0 bases; unmatched bases: 13. CDR3 size: 18 residues. Germline V lookup: CDR1 SGHVT, CDR2 SQSDAQ. The CDR3 bases are TGTGCCAGCAGACCTCCGGGACAGGACCATTATAGCAATCAGCCCCAGCATTTT. Translating it yields CASRPPGQDHYSNQPQHF.

V usage is TRBV30 and J usage is TRBJ2-5; D perhaps matches TRBD2 (6 bases). From germline, CDR1 is GTSNPN and CDR2 SVGIG (reference sequence). V lost 0 bases, J lost 5 bases, and 19 bases lay in between. CDR3 length equals 16 residues. The chain's CDR3 is CAWSVIAVPGRETQYF. For the CDR3, the DNA is TGTGCCTGGAGTGTCATAGCGGTTCCCGGCAGGGAGACCCAGTACTTC.

The chain is built from TRBV5-8 and TRBJ1-2; 9 bases align to TRBD1. J was trimmed by 8 bases and V by 2 bases; bases with no gene match: 4. This CDR3 has 13 residues. Germline assignment: CDR1 SGHTS and CDR2 YDEGEE. Here the CDR3 reads CASSFRQGDGYTF. CDR3 DNA sequence: TGTGCCAGCAGCTTCCGACAGGGGGACGGCTACACCTTC.

This chain connects TRBV30 to TRBJ2-7, with D hard to call. CDR1 is GTSNPN, CDR2 SVGIG, per germline (reference sequence). Trimming stripped 5 bases from V and 1 base from J, with 9 bases between. The CDR3 has 12 amino acids. The CDR3: CAWAENSYEQYF. In nucleotides, the CDR3 is TGTGCCTGGGCAGAAAATTCCTACGAGCAGTACTTC.

The chain couples TRBV7-9 to TRBJ2-2, with 9 bases aligning to TRBD2. Germline loops: CDR1 SEHNR, CDR2 FQNEAQ (reference sequence). There are 18 residues in the CDR3. V dropped 4 bases and J dropped 3; count of bases not matched to a gene: 12. The CDR3 sequence: CASSSLRSGRLDTGELFF. As DNA, the CDR3 is TGTGCCAGCAGCTCCCTACGTAGCGGGAGACTTGACACCGGGGAGCTGTTTTTT.

CDR3 protein: CASSIVRDNNQPQHF. As DNA, the CDR3 is TGTGCCAGTAGTATTGTACGAGACAACAATCAGCCCCAGCATTTT. The chain uses TRBV19 and TRBJ1-5; D gene uncertain. Germline assignment: CDR1 LNHDA and CDR2 SQIVND (reference sequence). The V gene lost 3 bases and the J gene lost 3 bases, with 12 bases spanning the gap. This CDR3 has 15 residues.

The count of this clone is one. The chain has TRBV6-5 and TRBJ1-5; tentatively, D is TRBD1 (6 bases). This CDR3 is 13 amino acids long. The germline gives CDR1 MNHEY, CDR2 SVGAGI. V lost 0 bases and J lost 10, with 10 bases in between. In nucleotides, the CDR3 is TGTGCCAGCAGTTACTCGCCACAGGGCCCCCAGCATTTT. It specifies CASSYSPQGPQHF.

Notes on this clone: One junction end does not reproduce the germline sequence, and a read error may be involved. This sequence joins TRBV5-1 and TRBJ2-5; TRBD2 matches 13 bases. The germline gives CDR1 SGHRS, CDR2 YFSETQ. The CDR3 has 14 residues. CDR3 sequence reads: CASSPTTSGGSPHF. In nucleotides, the CDR3 is TGCGCCAGCAGCCCCACGACTAGCGGGGGGTCTCCTCACTTC.

J is TRBJ1-4 and V is TRBV28; no clear D. Trimming shortened V by 5 bases and J by 6 bases, and 16 bases separated the two germline ends. The CDR3 is 15 residues long. Germline V gene data show CDR1 as MDHEN and CDR2 as SYDVKM. The DNA for the CDR3 is TGTGCCAGCAGTCGCCCACCCCGGTTTGATGAAAAACTGTTTTTT. Protein product: CASSRPPRFDEKLFF.

This chain uses TRBV6-6 with TRBJ1-5; 7 bases map to TRBD1. Germline lookup yields CDR1 MNHNY and CDR2 SVGAGI (reference sequence). Losses at the gene ends were 5 bases for V and 6 bases for J; bases not matched to a gene: 10. The CDR3 has 15 amino acids. In DNA, the CDR3 is TGTGCCAGCAGTCCAGGGACAGTAAAAGCTCAGCCCCAGCATTTT. It is translated as CASSPGTVKAQPQHF.